The TCR beta chain under discussion was sequenced for a study of T cells in Graves' hyperthyroidism and ophthalmopathy. On the study more broadly: Peripheral blood was secured at the point of initial diagnosis, before any treatment.

As for this clonotype: Its antigen is unidentified. A much larger clone differs by one base, so this may be a read error.

Amplification yielded TCR beta CDR3 regions, with RNA transcripts as the source. In the first-round RT-PCR of the TCR CDR3, the HTBI primer set was used. TCRdb itself ran the multiplex PCR reads through MiXCR, one entry per CDR3 protein. The data contain about 200,000 distinct CDR3 sequences, around 17% of them singletons. Whole-study findings and limits: Researchers report that a 13 V-J model separated ophthalmopathy from stable hyperthyroidism.

Hyperthyroidism had been newly diagnosed in patients aged 18 to 65, and its duration was under 2 months. Diagnostic decisions used clinical symptoms, serum thyroxine and TRAb, thyroid ultrasound and orbital computed tomography. The germline CDR1 and CDR2 sequences are MNHNS and SASEGT. The V and J ends lost 1 base and 6 bases respectively, with 18 bases between them. CDR3 length: 16 amino acids. The TCR originated in a man aged 35 to 55 with Graves' hyperthyroidism. V and J are TRBV6-1 and TRBJ1-2; D is uncertain. The specimen sequenced was blood. CDR3 coding DNA: TGTGCCAGCAGTGAAGTAGGCCGGAGCAATACCGATGGCTACACCTTC. The encoded protein is CASSEVGRSNTDGYTF.